This T cell receptor beta chain was recorded in a study of technical replicates of blood from several donors (dated by TCRdb to 2016 to 2017). The receptor library was made with the immunoSEQ multiplex PCR assay. TCRdb's version of the immuneACCESS table is confined to in-frame rearrangements and falls short of the full clone set. An unresolved V gene accounts for under half of the shortfall where checked; the remainder is of unknown origin. This sample is represented by 10,000 to 12,000 clones; roughly 94% of them were singletons. The top ten constitute about 7.1% of the sample. Comments on this clone: Its specific antigen is unknown. The input lacks base qualities; no much larger clone sits a single base away.

This sequence originates from a human donor in good health. What was sequenced was PBMCs.

The encoded CDR3 is CASRRGFTEKLFF. The nucleotide sequence reads TGTGCCAGCAGAAGGGGTTTTACTGAAAAACTGTTTTTT. The chain was built from TRBV6-6 and TRBJ1-4; 5 matching bases give a weak D call of TRBD1. CDR3 length: 13 amino acids, cysteine to phenylalanine. Just the 39-base CDR3 DNA is kept, in frame starting at base 1. CDR1 and CDR2, per the germline V gene (reference sequence), are MNHNY and SVGAGI. Trimming costs V 6 bases and J 7 bases, and their ends lie 12 bases apart.